A selection of T cell receptor beta chains follows, all from one sample in a study of cytotoxic CD8 clonotypes in ibrutinib-treated CLL. The protocol was immunoSEQ multiplex PCR, while the TCRdb copy is restricted to in-frame clones and leaves out a portion. In the table there are roughly 200,000 clones, more than 70% of which are singletons. The sample was PBMCs, taken after 12 months of ibrutinib treatment. The receptors shown here come from a human donor with chronic lymphocytic leukemia. Each CDR3 is given with its conserved first and last residue. The D gene is left open where the match is weak. Where a row states a size, it is once, few, many or the class of an expanded clone; other rows omit it.

d_call	v_call	clone_size	j_call	cdr3_aa	cdr3_nt
TRBD2	TRBV27	-	TRBJ2-6	CASSLRGGRISGANVLTF	TGTGCCAGCAGCCTCCGGGGGGGACGGATCTCTGGGGCCAACGTCCTGACTTTC
TRBD1	TRBV5-1	few	TRBJ2-3	CASSLAGTGGLDTQYF	TGCGCCAGCAGCTTGGCTGGGACAGGGGGCTTAGATACGCAGTATTTT
-	TRBV20-1	-	TRBJ2-1	CSARPHSEQFF	TGCAGTGCGAGACCCCACAGTGAGCAGTTCTTC
-	TRBV9	once	TRBJ2-7	CASSLRPGYEQYF	TGTGCCAGCAGCTTGAGGCCTGGATACGAGCAGTACTTC
-	TRBV21-1	-	TRBJ1-2	CASTRQGGYGYTF	TGTGCCAGCACCCGACAGGGGGGCTATGGCTACACCTTC
TRBD2	TRBV9	-	TRBJ2-5	CASSGGTSGRHETQYF	TGTGCCAGCAGCGGTGGGACTAGCGGCCGCCACGAGACCCAGTACTTC
-	TRBV5-6	-	TRBJ1-2	CASSFPSTGDGYTF	TGTGCCAGCAGCTTCCCATCGACAGGAGATGGCTACACCTTC
-	TRBV6-5	-	TRBJ1-2	CASSYSIPNNYGYTF	TGTGCCAGCAGTTACTCGATCCCAAATAACTATGGCTACACCTTC
-	TRBV6-4	-	TRBJ1-4	CASRLGRVFFTTNEKLFF	TGTGCCAGCAGGCTCGGCAGGGTCTTCTTCACAACTAATGAAAAACTGTTTTTT
-	TRBV11-2	-	TRBJ2-7	CASSLDRGTYEQYF	TGTGCCAGCAGCTTAGATAGAGGAACCTACGAGCAGTACTTC
-	TRBV10-2	once	TRBJ1-2	CASSEDRLDGYTF	TGCGCCAGCAGTGAAGACAGACTGGACGGCTACACCTTC
TRBD1	TRBV5-8	-	TRBJ1-6	CASRRTGTGRSPLHF	TGTGCCAGCAGAAGAACCGGGACAGGGAGATCACCCCTCCACTTT
-	TRBV28	-	TRBJ2-6	CASHGAGANVLTF	TGTGCCAGCCACGGGGCTGGGGCCAACGTCCTGACTTTC
-	TRBV10-3	once	TRBJ2-2	CAISDWTATLSNTGELFF	TGTGCCATCAGTGATTGGACAGCGACTTTATCGAACACCGGGGAGCTGTTTTTT
TRBD1	TRBV19	-	TRBJ1-2	CAIGQGNYGYTF	TGTGCCATAGGACAGGGGAACTATGGCTACACCTTC
-	TRBV21-1	-	TRBJ1-5	CASSKGWGGPDTNQPQHF	TGTGCCAGCAGCAAAGGTTGGGGGGGGCCCGATACCAATCAGCCCCAGCATTTT
-	TRBV9	-	TRBJ1-3	CASSSLNSGNTIYF	TGTGCCAGCAGCTCCCTGAACTCTGGAAACACCATATATTTT
-	TRBV9	many	TRBJ2-6	CASSVGANVLTF	TGTGCCAGCAGCGTAGGGGCCAACGTCCTGACTTTC
TRBD2	TRBV13	-	TRBJ2-3	CASSLASGGYPRDTQYF	TGTGCCAGCAGCTTAGCCAGCGGGGGGTACCCAAGGGATACGCAGTATTTT
TRBD2	TRBV4-1	once	TRBJ2-2	CASSQAGLAGGTGELFF	TGCGCCAGCAGCCAGGCCGGACTAGCGGGAGGCACCGGGGAGCTGTTTTTT
-	TRBV19	-	TRBJ1-6	CASSISTGGGNSPLHF	TGTGCCAGTAGTATTTCCACCGGGGGAGGTAATTCACCCCTCCACTTT
-	TRBV5-1	many	TRBJ2-1	CASSPLGGNEQFF	TGCGCCAGCAGCCCCCTCGGCGGCAATGAGCAGTTCTTC
-	TRBV5-4	-	TRBJ1-3	CASSPGISGNTIYF	TGTGCCAGCAGCCCGGGGATCTCTGGAAACACCATATATTTT
TRBD1	TRBV5-1	-	TRBJ2-2	CASSSLGNRGNTGELFF	TGCGCCAGCAGCTCCCTTGGGAACAGGGGGAACACCGGGGAGCTGTTTTTT
-	TRBV7-3	-	TRBJ1-2	CASSLRRDRTYGYTF	TGTGCCAGCAGCTTACGACGGGACCGAACCTATGGCTACACCTTC
TRBD2	TRBV5-4	-	TRBJ2-3	CASSRAGLAEFTDTQYF	TGTGCCAGCAGCCGAGCCGGACTAGCGGAGTTCACAGATACGCAGTATTTT
-	TRBV27	-	TRBJ2-2	CASSFIGGADTGELFF	TGTGCCAGCAGTTTCATTGGGGGGGCGGACACCGGGGAGCTGTTTTTT
-	TRBV28	-	TRBJ1-2	CASRVGQKGWDTF	TGTGCCAGCAGGGTCGGACAGAAAGGTTGGGACACCTTC
TRBD2	TRBV18	-	TRBJ2-4	CASSPRGLAGGLTTKNIQYF	TGTGCCAGCTCACCTCGAGGACTAGCGGGAGGCCTGACGACCAAAAACATTCAGTACTTC
TRBD1	TRBV6-6	-	TRBJ1-2	CASSSQGALAYGYTF	TGTGCCAGCAGTTCGCAGGGGGCGCTTGCCTATGGCTACACCTTC
TRBD1	TRBV6-1	-	TRBJ2-2	CASSGTGGGGELFF	TGTGCCAGCAGCGGGACAGGGGGTGGCGGGGAGCTGTTTTTT
TRBD1	TRBV2	-	TRBJ1-2	CASSEAGQDNYGYTF	TGTGCCAGCAGTGAAGCGGGACAGGACAACTATGGCTACACCTTC
-	TRBV7-6	-	TRBJ2-1	CASSSSSYNEQFF	TGTGCCAGCAGCTCAAGCTCCTACAATGAGCAGTTCTTC
TRBD1	TRBV11-2	few	TRBJ2-3	CASSLGTGHTDTQYF	TGTGCCAGCAGCTTAGGGACAGGGCACACAGATACGCAGTATTTT
-	TRBV15	-	TRBJ2-7	CATSRDPGKGYEQYF	TGTGCCACCAGCAGAGATCCTGGAAAGGGGTACGAGCAGTACTTC
TRBD1	TRBV18	-	TRBJ2-2	CASSPGTGDTGELFF	TGTGCCAGCTCACCCGGGACAGGGGACACCGGGGAGCTGTTTTTT
TRBD1	TRBV30	-	TRBJ1-3	CAWRRGDSSGNTIYF	TGTGCCTGGAGACGGGGGGACAGCTCTGGAAACACCATATATTTT
-	TRBV15	-	TRBJ1-1	CATEIAGATEAFF	TGTGCCACAGAAATTGCTGGTGCCACTGAAGCTTTCTTT
-	TRBV7-8	-	TRBJ1-5	CASSTNRAKQPQHF	TGTGCCAGCAGCACCAACAGGGCAAAGCAGCCCCAGCATTTT
TRBD1	TRBV7-9	-	TRBJ2-5	CASSPGTGETQYF	TGTGCCAGCAGCCCAGGGACAGGCGAGACCCAGTACTTC
-	TRBV19	-	TRBJ1-2	CASSPQGDGYTF	TGTGCCAGTAGTCCACAGGGTGATGGCTACACCTTC
-	TRBV5-4	-	TRBJ2-7	CASSLDTRTEQYF	TGTGCCAGCAGCTTGGATACCCGGACCGAGCAGTACTTC
TRBD2	TRBV5-1	-	TRBJ2-5	CASTPATSGWETQYF	TGCGCCAGCACTCCGGCGACTAGCGGGTGGGAGACCCAGTACTTC
-	TRBV9	-	TRBJ2-3	CASSPHLGGGDTQYF	TGTGCCAGCAGCCCCCACCTTGGAGGCGGAGATACGCAGTATTTT
-	TRBV27	-	TRBJ2-4	CASSLTRAIAKNIQYF	TGTGCCAGCTCTTTAACGCGGGCCATAGCCAAAAACATTCAGTACTTC
TRBD1	TRBV6-5	few	TRBJ1-2	CASSYSRDSPYGYTF	TGTGCCAGCAGTTACTCCCGGGACAGCCCCTATGGCTACACCTTC
-	TRBV27	-	TRBJ1-2	CASRGTSGHYGYTF	TGTGCCAGCAGGGGGACATCAGGCCACTATGGCTACACCTTC
TRBD1	TRBV10-2	-	TRBJ1-4	CASFPRDRGPINEKLFF	TGCGCCAGCTTCCCCCGGGACAGGGGCCCTATTAATGAAAAACTGTTTTTT
TRBD2	TRBV11-2	-	TRBJ2-1	CASSLLRLAGEQFF	TGTGCCAGCAGCTTACTTCGACTAGCGGGCGAGCAGTTCTTC
-	TRBV9	-	TRBJ1-1	CASSAYTEAFF	TGTGCCAGCAGCGCATACACTGAAGCTTTCTTT
-	TRBV9	-	TRBJ2-3	CASSVERLADTQYF	TGTGCCAGCAGCGTAGAGAGGCTAGCAGATACGCAGTATTTT
-	TRBV19	-	TRBJ2-2	CASEDSPNTGELFF	TGTGCCAGCGAAGACAGCCCGAACACCGGGGAGCTGTTTTTT
TRBD1	TRBV7-6	-	TRBJ1-2	CASSLYGGTGVFGYTF	TGTGCCAGCAGCTTATATGGAGGGACAGGGGTCTTTGGCTACACCTTC
-	TRBV15	-	TRBJ2-7	CATSQTKGGLRSYEQYF	TGTGCCACCAGTCAAACGAAGGGGGGGTTAAGGTCCTACGAGCAGTACTTC